Listed here are 10 T cell receptor beta chains from one sample, sequenced in a study of blood T cells in healthy people across ages. Primed by a sample-barcoded 5' primer and a J-beta primer mix, a second PCR proceeded for roughly 7 to 11 cycles. TCRdb used MiXCR to reprocess the 5' RACE reads, holding one entry per CDR3 protein. In the table there are more than 650,000 distinct CDR3 sequences, less than 70% of which are singletons. Sequenced material: blood. These receptor sequences come from a man older than 75 in good health.

The rearrangement joins TRBV12-3 or TRBV12-4 to TRBJ2-1; D is perhaps TRBD2 (7 bases). Trimming removed 0 bases at V and 8 bases at J, with 17 bases between. This CDR3 comprises 16 residues. For the CDR3, the DNA is TGTGCCAGCAGTTTAGCGCTACGGGGGGCTGAGGATGAGCAGTTCTTC. Translating it yields CASSLALRGAEDEQFF.

The rearrangement links TRBV29-1 to TRBJ1-2, with 7 nucleotides matching TRBD1. Germline V gives CDR1 SQVTM, CDR2 ANQGSEA. This CDR3 has 14 residues. Trimming took 6 bases from V and 3 from J; bases not matched to a gene: 10. The CDR3: CSVRRRQGDYGYTF. The CDR3 nucleotides are TGCAGCGTCAGAAGGCGACAGGGAGACTATGGCTACACCTTC. Together with reference TRBV29-1 and TRBJ1-2, the CDR3 gives the full variable domain: SAVISQKPSRDICQRGTSLTIQCQVDSQVTMMFWYRQQPGQSLTLIATANQGSEATYESGFVIDKFPISRPNLTFSTLTVSNMSPEDSSIYLCSVRRRQGDYGYTFGSGTRLTVV.

V usage is TRBV6-5 and J usage is TRBJ1-1; 7 positions agree with TRBD1. This CDR3 is built from 13 residues. V shed 7 bases, J shed 3 bases, and the junction held 5 bases outside the gene matches. Germline lookup yields CDR1 MNHEY and CDR2 SVGAGI. The CDR3 DNA is TGTGCCAGCAAACGCGACAGGGACACTGAAGCTTTCTTT. Translation: CASKRDRDTEAFF.

The chain carries TRBV28 and TRBJ1-2, with TRBD1 identical over 7 bases. The V gene's germline CDR1 is MDHEN and CDR2 SYDVKM. The CDR3 has 12 residues. V was pared by 6 bases and J by 7 bases, with 5 bases of the junction left unmatched. This chain's CDR3 is CASRTTGLGYTF. CDR3 DNA: TGTGCCAGCAGGACGACAGGGCTTGGCTACACCTTC.

The chain has TRBV7-8 and TRBJ1-1; 7 bases are shared with TRBD1. Germline loops: CDR1 SGHVS, CDR2 FQNEAQ. The V and J ends lost 0 bases and 8 bases, in that order; junction bases with no gene match: 3. This CDR3 comprises 13 residues. CDR3 nucleotides: TGTGCCAGCAGCTTAGCGGGACAGCTAGAAGCTTTCTTT. This codes for CASSLAGQLEAFF.

The V call is TRBV4-2, the J call TRBJ2-6; D is ambiguous. Germline values: CDR1 LGHNA, CDR2 YNFKEQ. The CDR3 has 15 amino acids. V was clipped by 0 bases and J by 2 bases, with 5 bases between them. CDR3 bases: TGTGCCAGCAGCCAAGATTTGACTGGGGCCAACGTCCTGACTTTC. Protein product: CASSQDLTGANVLTF.

The gene calls are TRBV7-6 and TRBJ2-5; 7 bases fit TRBD1. The ends lost 3 bases at V and 2 bases at J; junction bases unmatched: 9. CDR1 and CDR2 (germline): SGHVS, FNYEAQ. The CDR3 is 16 residues long. The chain's CDR3 is CASSFPRTGGQETQYF. The CDR3 bases are TGTGCCAGCAGCTTTCCCCGGACAGGAGGACAAGAGACCCAGTACTTC.

The V call is TRBV2, the J call TRBJ2-2; 7 nucleotides align to TRBD2. The CDR3 loop spans 17 amino acids. With 4 bases clipped from V and 1 base from J, the junction kept 9 bases outside the gene matches. Germline V gene data show CDR1 as SNHLY and CDR2 as FYNNEI. The CDR3 nucleotides read TGTGCCAGCAGTGGCCCCGGGGCTAGCGGGAACACCGGGGAGCTGTTTTTT. This codes for CASSGPGASGNTGELFF.

This clonotype was picked up a small number of times. The rearrangement joins TRBV19 to TRBJ1-1; possible D gene TRBD1, 5 bases. V dropped 3 bases and J dropped 8 bases, with 10 bases sitting between them. The germline gives CDR1 LNHDA, CDR2 SQIVND (reference sequence). The CDR3 runs to 12 residues. The CDR3 reads CASSISAGEAFF. The CDR3 DNA reads TGTGCCAGTAGTATTTCGGCAGGGGAAGCTTTCTTT.

J is TRBJ1-2 and V is TRBV5-1, with D hard to call. The CDR3 has 17 amino acids. CDR1 SGHRS and CDR2 YFSETQ come from the germline V gene. V lost 0 bases to trimming and J lost 2 bases, with 17 bases between them. CDR3 sequence: CASSLGLGSRRNYGYTF. The CDR3, as DNA: TGCGCCAGCAGCTTGGGGCTTGGGTCCCGAAGAAACTATGGCTACACCTTC. Based on the CDR3 plus reference TRBV5-1 and TRBJ1-2, the full variable domain is KAGVTQTPRYLIKTRGQQVTLSCSPISGHRSVSWYQQTPGQGLQFLFEYFSETQRNKGNFPGRFSGRQFSNSRSEMNVSTLELGDSALYLCASSLGLGSRRNYGYTFGSGTRLTVV.